This T cell receptor beta chain was recovered during a study of blood T cells in healthy people across ages. With 4 bases removed from V and 5 bases from J, the gap between germline ends came to 13 bases. Germline-derived CDR1 and CDR2 are SGHDT and YYEEEE. This CDR3 region has 13 residues. Next came a second PCR, run for roughly 6 to 11 cycles, which used a sample-barcoded 5' primer along with a J-beta primer mix. Each TCR beta cDNA got a 12-nucleotide random molecular identifier. TCRdb independently ran MiXCR on the 5' RACE reads; one entry per CDR3 protein. The table has hundreds of thousands of distinct CDR3 sequences, around 20% seen once.

V is TRBV5-6 and J is TRBJ2-7, with no clear D. Sample: blood. This clonotype was obtained from a man in his 70s in good health. CDR3 DNA sequence: TGTGCCAGCAGCCCCCTTGGCAGAAACGAGCAGTACTTC. Translation: CASSPLGRNEQYF.